This entry lists 22 T cell receptor beta chains sequenced from one sample in a study of technical replicates of blood from a few donors (dated by TCRdb to 2016 to 2017). Receptor libraries were prepared by the immunoSEQ multiplex PCR assay. The table was pulled from immuneACCESS by TCRdb, which kept in-frame rearrangements only. Such tables lose some clones; where checked, under half of the loss comes from unresolved V genes, and the rest has no known cause. The sample records approximately 84,000 clones, roughly 98% of which are singletons. In total, the top ten clones hold approximately 0.15% of the sample. Sequenced sample: T cells isolated from PBMCs. All receptors come from a human donor in good health.

This chain uses TRBV10-3 with TRBJ2-3; 9 bases align to TRBD1. Unmatched junction bases numbered 7, after V lost 7 bases and J lost 5 bases. The germline gives CDR1 ENHRY, CDR2 SYGVKD. This CDR3 is 14 amino acids long. Written as DNA, the CDR3 is TGTGCCATCAACACAGGGGGCGTAGGAGATACGCAGTATTTT. Translated, it gives CAINTGGVGDTQYF.

This rearrangement joins TRBV6-5 to TRBJ2-7; 8 bases fit TRBD2. The CDR3 sequence is 16 residues long. V shed 3 bases and J 0 bases; nucleotides not matched to a gene: 7. The germline V gene encodes CDR1 MNHEY and CDR2 SVGAGI. The CDR3 DNA is TGTGCCAGCAGTTATTCCGAAAGCGGGAGCTCCTACGAGCAGTACTTC. Encoded protein: CASSYSESGSSYEQYF.

The rearrangement uses TRBV5-1 and TRBJ2-7; 8 positions match TRBD1. The CDR3 has 15 amino acids. CDR1 and CDR2 from the germline V gene are SGHRS and YFSETQ. J lost 2 bases, V lost 0 bases, and 4 bases had no gene match. CDR3 in amino acids: CASSLAAGGPYEQYF. CDR3 DNA sequence: TGCGCCAGCAGCTTGGCGGCAGGGGGCCCCTACGAGCAGTACTTC.

The chain recombines TRBV6-6 with TRBJ1-1; TRBD1 matches at 7 bases. This CDR3 has 12 residues. The V and J ends lost 6 bases and 7 bases, in that order; junction bases with no gene match: 5. Germline V gives CDR1 MNHNY, CDR2 SVGAGI (reference sequence). The CDR3 sequence is CASSPGTDEAFF. The DNA of the CDR3 is TGTGCCAGCAGCCCTGGGACAGATGAAGCTTTCTTT.

This clone was observed once. The V and J genes are TRBV5-1 and TRBJ2-3; 12 positions match TRBD1. With 2 bases clipped from V and 6 bases from J, the junction kept 7 bases outside the gene matches. The germline V gene encodes CDR1 SGHRS and CDR2 YFSETQ. The CDR3 has 16 amino acids. The CDR3 is CASSFTGTGGLDTQYF. The CDR3, as DNA: TGCGCCAGCAGCTTTACTGGGACAGGGGGCTTGGATACGCAGTATTTT.

The V and J genes are TRBV5-6 and TRBJ2-2, with D unclear. The germline V and J ends were trimmed by 4 bases and 5 bases, with 12 bases remaining between them. The CDR3 is 14 amino acids. In germline, CDR1 is SGHDT, CDR2 YYEEEE. DNA for the CDR3: TGTGCCAGCAGCCCCGAGGTGCTAACCGGGGAGCTGTTTTTT. Residues: CASSPEVLTGELFF.

V gene TRBV27 combines with J gene TRBJ1-4; TRBD1 is a possible D gene (6 bases). Trimming shortened V by 4 bases and J by 10 bases, and 28 bases separated the two germline ends. CDR1 is MNHEY, CDR2 SMNVEV, per germline (reference sequence). The CDR3 has 18 residues. CDR3 protein: CASSSRLQTGLPKRKLFF. The CDR3 coding sequence is TGTGCCAGCAGTTCCCGACTCCAGACAGGCCTCCCAAAGAGAAAACTGTTTTTT.

V and J are TRBV28 and TRBJ2-7, with D possibly TRBD1 on 5 matching bases. Trimming left V 2 bases short and J 2 bases short, with 7 bases between. The length of the CDR3 is 13 residues. CDR1 and CDR2 (germline): MDHEN, SYDVKM. CDR3 nucleotide sequence: TGTGCCAGCAGTTTAACAGGTACCTACGAGCAGTACTTC. Its translation: CASSLTGTYEQYF.

Turning to this clone: Relative to the germline gene, one junction end is altered; a read error may explain this. The rearrangement joins TRBV9 to TRBJ1-2; maybe TRBD1 (6 bases). CDR1 is SGDLS, CDR2 YYNGEE, per germline. The CDR3 is made up of 13 amino acids. CDR3 residues: CASSDRANHGYTF. CDR3 nucleotides: TGTGCCAGCAGCGACAGGGCTAACCATGGCTACACCTTC.

The chain recombines TRBV5-1 with TRBJ1-2, with D unresolved. In germline, CDR1 is SGHRS, CDR2 YFSETQ. This CDR3 has 12 amino acids. The V end lost 2 bases, the J end lost 8 bases, and 10 bases lay between the germline ends. In DNA, the CDR3 is TGCGCCAGCAGCTTAGACTCTAGGGGCTACACCTTC. Its translation: CASSLDSRGYTF.

V and J are TRBV5-1 and TRBJ2-7; 7 bases are a match to TRBD1. The CDR3 has 14 amino acids. Germline loops: CDR1 SGHRS, CDR2 YFSETQ. The V segment lost 4 bases and the J segment 7 bases; nucleotides outside the gene matches: 11. This chain's CDR3 is CASSPLAGGKEQYF. The DNA of the CDR3 is TGCGCCAGCAGCCCGCTTGCAGGGGGTAAGGAGCAGTACTTC.

The chain couples TRBV30 to TRBJ1-4, with D perhaps TRBD1 (6 bases). This CDR3 region has 15 residues. V was shortened by 0 bases and J by 6 bases, with 14 bases between the two germline ends. The germline V gene encodes CDR1 GTSNPN and CDR2 SVGIG (reference sequence). CDR3 sequence (DNA): TGTGCCTGGAGTGTACGGGGACACCCCGATGAAAAACTGTTTTTT. Translated: CAWSVRGHPDEKLFF. Looking up the rest from reference TRBV30 and TRBJ1-4 gives the full variable domain: SQTIHQWPATLVQPVGSPLSLECTVEGTSNPNLYWYRQAAGRGLQLLFYSVGIGQISSEVPQNLSASRPQDRQFILSSKKLLLSDSGFYLCAWSVRGHPDEKLFFGSGTQLSVL.

J is TRBJ1-1 and V is TRBV28, with D possibly TRBD1 on 6 matching bases. CDR1 and CDR2 (germline): MDHEN, SYDVKM. CDR3 size: 13 residues. V was pared by 6 bases and J by 1 base, with 9 bases between. The CDR3 loop is CASSPGQNTEAFF. CDR3 nucleotide sequence: TGTGCCAGCAGCCCGGGACAGAACACTGAAGCTTTCTTT. Full variable domain (remainder filled in from reference TRBV28 and TRBJ1-1): DVKVTQSSRYLVKRTGEKVFLECVQDMDHENMFWYRQDPGLGLRLIYFSYDVKMKEKGDIPEGYSVSREKKERFSLILESASTNQTSMYLCASSPGQNTEAFFGQGTRLTVV.

CDR3 in DNA: TGTGCCAGCAGTTTATCGGTTTGGCAAGAGCAGTTCTTC. Translating gives CASSLSVWQEQFF. The chain recombines TRBV27 with TRBJ2-1; unclear D gene. Trimming stripped 0 bases from V and 10 bases from J, with 10 bases between. This CDR3 comprises 13 residues. Germline assignment: CDR1 MNHEY and CDR2 SMNVEV (reference sequence).

The rearrangement links TRBV5-1 to TRBJ2-7; D uncertain. Germline V lookup: CDR1 SGHRS, CDR2 YFSETQ. The CDR3 sequence is 15 residues long. The V gene lost 3 bases and the J gene lost 2 bases, with 15 bases spanning the gap. The CDR3 sequence is CASSYDTHAAYEQYF. Here the CDR3 DNA reads TGCGCCAGCAGCTACGACACCCACGCTGCCTACGAGCAGTACTTC.

The V gene is TRBV2, the J gene TRBJ1-2; D might be TRBD1 (6 bases). Germline loops: CDR1 SNHLY, CDR2 FYNNEI. The CDR3 extends over 13 amino acids. V was trimmed by 4 bases and J by 2 bases, leaving 8 bases between them. This CDR3 reads CASSVDSNYGYTF. The CDR3 region has the DNA TGTGCCAGCAGTGTGGACAGCAACTATGGCTACACCTTC.

As for this clone: Its ends do not fully match the called genes, so a read error is possible. The chain employs TRBV5-6 and TRBJ2-3; TRBD2 agrees at 9 bases. Germline lookup yields CDR1 SGHDT and CDR2 YYEEEE. The CDR3 contains 14 residues. DNA for the CDR3: TGTGCCAGCAGCCGTAGCGGGAGCAAAGATACGCAGTATTTT. Translating gives CASSRSGSKDTQYF.

The chain has TRBV7-2 and TRBJ2-2; 7 bases align to TRBD2. Per germline, CDR1 SGHTA and CDR2 FQGNSA. The CDR3 is 15 residues long. Losses at the gene ends were 1 base for V and 7 bases for J; bases not matched to a gene: 6. The CDR3 protein is CASSLDVRGDGELFF. In nucleotides, the CDR3 is TGTGCCAGCAGCTTAGACGTTCGGGGGGACGGGGAGCTGTTTTTT. The entire variable domain, with the rest obtained from reference TRBV7-2 and TRBJ2-2, is as follows: GAGVSQSPSNKVTEKGKDVELRCDPISGHTALYWYRQSLGQGLEFLIYFQGNSAPDKSGLPSDRFSAERTGGSVSTLTIQRTQQEDSAVYLCASSLDVRGDGELFFGEGSRLTVL.

Written as DNA, the CDR3 is TGTGCCAGTAGTATCCTAGCGCCTAGCTCCTACAATGAGCAGTTCTTC. It translates to CASSILAPSSYNEQFF. The rearrangement joins TRBV19 to TRBJ2-1, with D possibly TRBD2 on 6 matching bases. Per germline, CDR1 LNHDA and CDR2 SQIVND (reference sequence). The CDR3 is made up of 16 amino acids. Trimming shortened V by 3 bases and J by 0 bases, and 12 bases separated the two germline ends.

This rearrangement joins TRBV10-1 to TRBJ2-7, with D possibly matching TRBD1 (5 bases). CDR3 size: 14 residues. V was cut by 3 bases and J by 7 bases, with 16 bases left in between. Germline CDR1 is WNHNN and CDR2 is SYGVQD (reference sequence). CDR3 DNA: TGCGCCAGCAGTGAACTGACAGACCCCTTTGAGCAGTACTTC. Translation: CASSELTDPFEQYF.

The J gene is TRBJ2-7, the V gene TRBV28, with D maybe TRBD1 (6 bases). V dropped 2 bases and J dropped 1 base, with 9 bases sitting between them. Germline V gene sequence: CDR1 MDHEN, CDR2 SYDVKM. The CDR3 extends over 14 amino acids. CDR3 residues: CASSLPGVSYEQYF. The CDR3, as DNA: TGTGCCAGCAGTTTACCAGGGGTTTCCTACGAGCAGTACTTC.

CDR3 coding DNA: TGTGCCAGCAGCCCCCGAGCGGGGGGGCGTACAGATACGCAGTATTTT. It specifies CASSPRAGGRTDTQYF. The chain combines TRBV9 with TRBJ2-3; 10 nucleotides match TRBD2. Germline CDR1 SGDLS, CDR2 YYNGEE. This CDR3 region has 16 residues. Trimming cost V 4 bases and J 3 bases; bases outside gene matches: 8.